One sample yielded the 29 T cell receptor beta chains listed below, sequenced in a study of cytomegalovirus exposure and HLA in healthy donors. The study ran its PCR with 60 Vbeta and 13 Jbeta primers. Here immunoSEQ multiplex PCR was the method, and the copy in TCRdb shows in-frame clones only, minus some. This listing includes about 70,000 clones. What was sequenced was PBMCs. The receptors were gathered from a female donor in good health and CMV-seropositive.

The gene calls are TRBV29-1 and TRBJ2-1, with TRBD1 as a possible D gene (6 bases). The ends were cut back, 4 bases at V and 12 bases at J, with 13 bases in the middle. The length of the CDR3 is 11 residues. Per the germline V gene, CDR1 is SQVTM and CDR2 is ANQGSEA. CDR3 sequence: CSVAGEVGQFF. Here the CDR3 DNA reads TGCAGCGTTGCAGGGGAAGTGGGGCAGTTCTTC.

The rearrangement links TRBV11-2 to TRBJ1-2; no definite D call. This CDR3 comprises 16 residues. Germline V gene lookup returns CDR1 SGHAT and CDR2 FQNNGV. V lost 5 bases and J 4 bases, leaving 20 bases between the germline ends. CDR3 in DNA: TGTGCCAGCAGCCCCTTATGGGCGCTCACCCTCTATGGCTACACCTTC. Translated, it gives CASSPLWALTLYGYTF.

This chain links TRBV7-9 with TRBJ1-2; tentative D call: TRBD1 (5 bases). Germline loops: CDR1 SEHNR, CDR2 FQNEAQ (reference sequence). The CDR3 is 15 residues long. Trimming shortened V by 3 bases and J by 2 bases, and 13 bases separated the two germline ends. The CDR3 is CASSFGSGLNYGYTF. CDR3 in DNA: TGTGCCAGCAGCTTCGGTTCAGGGCTGAACTATGGCTACACCTTC.

This chain uses TRBV18 with TRBJ1-1; possibly TRBD1 for D (6 bases). CDR3 length: 12 amino acids. V lost 3 bases to trimming and J lost 6 bases, with 8 bases between them. CDR1 is KGHSH and CDR2 is LQKENI in the germline V gene. Here the CDR3 reads CASSPNRAEAFF. The DNA for the CDR3 is TGTGCCAGCTCACCGAACAGGGCTGAAGCTTTCTTT.

The rearrangement uses TRBV28 and TRBJ2-7; no clear D gene. Germline-derived CDR1 and CDR2 are MDHEN and SYDVKM. The V gene lost 5 bases and the J gene lost 5 bases, with 10 bases spanning the gap. The CDR3 is made up of 12 amino acids. CDR3 sequence: CASSPPGNEQYF. In DNA form, the CDR3 reads TGTGCCAGCAGTCCCCCGGGTAACGAGCAGTACTTC.

CDR3 region: CASSLQGGAYVLTF. For the CDR3, the DNA is TGCGCCAGCAGCTTACAGGGGGGAGCTTACGTCCTGACTTTC. V and J are TRBV5-1 and TRBJ2-6, with TRBD1 identical over 8 bases. CDR3 length: 14 residues. Germline-derived CDR1 and CDR2 are SGHRS and YFSETQ. With 2 bases clipped from V and 11 bases from J, the junction kept 6 bases outside the gene matches.

This chain joins TRBV4-2 and TRBJ2-7; 10 bases map to TRBD1. The ends lost 5 bases at V and 2 bases at J; junction bases unmatched: 6. The length of the CDR3 is 15 residues. Germline CDR1 LGHNA, CDR2 YNFKEQ. CDR3 region: CASSVDRGGPYEQYF. The CDR3 DNA reads TGTGCCAGCAGCGTGGACAGGGGGGGACCCTACGAGCAGTACTTC.

The rearrangement links TRBV30 to TRBJ1-1, with TRBD1 as a possible D gene (5 bases). There are 14 residues in the CDR3. Germline CDR1 reads GTSNPN; CDR2 reads SVGIG (reference sequence). Trimming cost V 0 bases and J 4 bases, with 12 bases left between them. DNA of the CDR3: TGTGCCTGGAGTGTATCGGGGGGGAGCACTGAAGCTTTCTTT. Its protein is CAWSVSGGSTEAFF.

The chain uses TRBV28 and TRBJ2-5, with no clear D. Per the germline V gene, CDR1 is MDHEN and CDR2 is SYDVKM. Trimming took off 5 bases at V and 0 bases at J, with 4 bases between the two ends. The CDR3 loop spans 12 amino acids. The CDR3 DNA reads as TGTGCCAGCAGTGAGGACCAAGAGACCCAGTACTTC. Amino acids: CASSEDQETQYF.

The chain is built from TRBV30 and TRBJ2-5, with TRBD1 matching over 12 bases. This CDR3 region has 16 residues. From germline, CDR1 is GTSNPN and CDR2 SVGIG (reference sequence). V was clipped by 4 bases and J by 0 bases; unmatched bases: 6. The CDR3 loop is CAWTVGQGANQETQYF. The CDR3 coding sequence is TGTGCCTGGACCGTGGGACAGGGGGCTAACCAAGAGACCCAGTACTTC.

V is TRBV28 and J is TRBJ1-5; tentatively, D is TRBD1 (6 bases). There are 13 residues in the CDR3. Trimming stripped 5 bases from V and 6 bases from J, with 11 bases between. Germline V CDR1 and CDR2: MDHEN, SYDVKM. CDR3 in amino acids: CASSVRGSQPQHF. CDR3 bases: TGTGCCAGCAGTGTCAGGGGCAGTCAGCCCCAGCATTTT. Variable domain in full (rest from reference TRBV28 and TRBJ1-5): DVKVTQSSRYLVKRTGEKVFLECVQDMDHENMFWYRQDPGLGLRLIYFSYDVKMKEKGDIPEGYSVSREKKERFSLILESASTNQTSMYLCASSVRGSQPQHFGDGTRLSIL.

The V and J genes are TRBV6-5 and TRBJ1-6; 7 bases fit TRBD1. This CDR3 contains 15 residues. With 7 bases clipped from V and 7 bases from J, the junction kept 10 bases outside the gene matches. CDR1 and CDR2 (germline): MNHEY, SVGAGI. DNA for the CDR3: TGTGCCAGCAAAAAAACCGGGACAGAAAATTCACCCCTCCACTTT. It codes for CASKKTGTENSPLHF.

The CDR3 DNA reads TGTGCCAGTAGAGGGCTCGAGGGCGAGCAGTACTTC. Amino acids: CASRGLEGEQYF. This chain links TRBV19 with TRBJ2-7, with D tentatively TRBD2 (5 bases). Germline CDR1 is LNHDA and CDR2 is SQIVND (reference sequence). CDR3 size: 12 residues. V was clipped by 6 bases and J by 6 bases, with 12 bases between them.

The chain uses TRBV6-5 and TRBJ2-2; a weak D match, TRBD1 (6 bases). Germline V CDR1 and CDR2: MNHEY, SVGAGI. V lost 5 bases to trimming and J lost 6 bases, with 13 bases between them. This CDR3 region has 14 residues. CDR3 nucleotide sequence: TGTGCCAGCAGTAAAAACAGGGAAGCCGGGGAGCTGTTTTTT. Amino acid sequence: CASSKNREAGELFF.

J is TRBJ2-7 and V is TRBV4-1; 7 bases map to TRBD1. The V gene's germline CDR1 is MGHRA and CDR2 YSYEKL. V shed 1 base, J shed 0 bases, and the junction held 9 bases outside the gene matches. The CDR3 contains 17 residues. CDR3 sequence: CASSQAKTGISSYEQYF. The CDR3 nucleotides are TGCGCCAGCAGCCAAGCCAAGACAGGGATAAGCTCCTACGAGCAGTACTTC.

The V call is TRBV5-6, the J call TRBJ2-2; D unclear. Germline loops: CDR1 SGHDT, CDR2 YYEEEE. The V end was cut by 0 bases, the J end by 0 bases, with 6 bases between. The CDR3 runs to 15 residues. The CDR3 here is CASSLANSNTGELFF. In DNA form, the CDR3 reads TGTGCCAGCAGCTTGGCAAATTCGAACACCGGGGAGCTGTTTTTT.

This chain links TRBV4-3 with TRBJ2-3, with 8 bases fitting TRBD2. Trimming removed 0 bases from V and 2 bases from J; junction bases left unmatched: 10. The germline V gene encodes CDR1 LGHNA and CDR2 YSLEER. The CDR3 extends over 18 amino acids. CDR3 sequence: CASSQDGVGTSPTDTQYF. CDR3 in DNA: TGCGCCAGCAGCCAAGATGGGGTTGGGACTAGTCCCACAGATACGCAGTATTTT.

The rearrangement uses TRBV19 and TRBJ2-2; 9 bases are shared with TRBD2. The trim removed 6 bases at V and 2 bases at J, leaving 1 base unmatched. Germline lookup yields CDR1 LNHDA and CDR2 SQIVND (reference sequence). CDR3 length equals 14 residues. The CDR3 DNA sequence: TGTGCCAGTAGAGCGGGGGGCAACACCGGGGAGCTGTTTTTT. It codes for CASRAGGNTGELFF.

As regards this clone: The junction shows a germline mismatch at one end, possibly a read error. The chain links TRBV6-6 to TRBJ1-1; 11 bases align to TRBD1. The CDR3 has 15 amino acids. Germline V CDR1 and CDR2: MNHNY, SVGAGI (reference sequence). The CDR3 loop reads CASSHSGQGAAEAFF. CDR3 coding DNA: TGTGCCAGCAGTCACTCCGGACAGGGGGCTGCTGAAGCTTTCTTT.

CDR3 DNA: TGTGCCAGCAGTTACTCGGCAGGGCTGGGAGGCTACACCTTC. Translating gives CASSYSAGLGGYTF. The V and J genes are TRBV6-5 and TRBJ1-2, with D possibly TRBD1 on 5 matching bases. Trimming removed 0 bases from V and 8 bases from J, with 13 bases in between. The V gene's germline CDR1 is MNHEY and CDR2 SVGAGI. The CDR3 runs 14 residues.

V and J are TRBV28 and TRBJ2-3, with 10 bases identical to TRBD2. Trimming cost V 6 bases and J 3 bases; bases outside gene matches: 3. Per germline, CDR1 MDHEN and CDR2 SYDVKM. The CDR3 consists of 14 residues. The CDR3 is CASRTSGDTDTQYF. The CDR3 coding sequence is TGTGCCAGCAGAACTAGCGGGGATACAGATACGCAGTATTTT.

The chain has TRBV6-6 and TRBJ1-1; D is ambiguous. Germline CDR1 and CDR2: MNHNY and SVGAGI (reference sequence). With 8 bases removed from V and 5 bases from J, the gap between germline ends came to 9 bases. The CDR3 has 11 residues. CDR3 loop: CASLTGTEAFF. The CDR3 DNA sequence: TGTGCCAGCTTGACGGGGACTGAAGCTTTCTTT.

The chain uses TRBV10-1 and TRBJ2-7; 12 positions agree with TRBD1. Germline V gene sequence: CDR1 WNHNN, CDR2 SYGVQD (reference sequence). Unmatched junction bases numbered 2, after V lost 2 bases and J lost 6 bases. This CDR3 spans 14 amino acids. The CDR3: CASSEGTGGIEQYF. CDR3 sequence (DNA): TGCGCCAGCAGTGAGGGGACAGGGGGCATCGAGCAGTACTTC.

Here the CDR3 reads CTSSHPPVAGGRAYEQYF. As DNA, the CDR3 is TGCACCAGCAGCCATCCGCCGGTAGCGGGAGGGAGGGCCTACGAGCAGTACTTC. The chain joins TRBV1 to TRBJ2-7; TRBD2 is taken as the D call from the table, unchecked against the DNA. TRBV1 has pseudogene status. The CDR3 consists of 18 residues.

V gene TRBV7-2 combines with J gene TRBJ2-7; D might be TRBD1 (6 bases). Trimming removed 4 bases at V and 2 bases at J, with 21 bases between. The CDR3 is 17 amino acids. Germline CDR1 and CDR2: SGHTA and FQGNSA. The CDR3, as DNA: TGTGCCAGCAGCTCGGAGAGACACAGGGATCCTCCCTACGAGCAGTACTTC. It specifies CASSSERHRDPPYEQYF.

The chain links TRBV7-9 to TRBJ2-3; D is ambiguous. The CDR3 spans 14 residues. Germline CDR1 SEHNR, CDR2 FQNEAQ (reference sequence). Trimming left V 2 bases short and J 1 base short, with 7 bases between. CDR3 bases: TGTGCCAGCAGCTTAACGGCGGGCACAGATACGCAGTATTTT. This gives the protein CASSLTAGTDTQYF.

J is TRBJ2-1 and V is TRBV29-1; D possibly corresponds to TRBD2 (6 bases). Trimming took off 7 bases at V and 4 bases at J, with 26 bases between the two ends. The CDR3 sequence is 17 residues long. Germline V CDR1 and CDR2: SQVTM, ANQGSEA. CDR3 sequence: CSAPGLLQWGVYNEQFF. CDR3 in DNA: TGCAGCGCCCCTGGCCTCCTCCAGTGGGGGGTATACAATGAGCAGTTCTTC.

The gene calls are TRBV29-1 and TRBJ2-1, with D possibly matching TRBD1 (6 bases). The CDR3 contains 9 residues. V was shortened by 3 bases and J by 14 bases, with 8 bases between the two germline ends. Germline V gene data show CDR1 as SQVTM and CDR2 as ANQGSEA. The CDR3 spells CSVEGAKFF. In DNA form, the CDR3 reads TGCAGCGTTGAGGGGGCTAAGTTCTTC.

This rearrangement joins TRBV28 to TRBJ1-5; a weak D match, TRBD1 (5 bases). V was clipped by 6 bases and J by 6 bases, with 15 bases between them. This CDR3 comprises 14 residues. The germline V gene has CDR1 MDHEN and CDR2 SYDVKM. The CDR3 sequence is CASRAGGVGQPQHF. The CDR3 DNA sequence: TGTGCCAGCAGGGCCGGGGGGGTTGGTCAGCCCCAGCATTTT. Complete variable domain (other parts from reference TRBV28 and TRBJ1-5): DVKVTQSSRYLVKRTGEKVFLECVQDMDHENMFWYRQDPGLGLRLIYFSYDVKMKEKGDIPEGYSVSREKKERFSLILESASTNQTSMYLCASRAGGVGQPQHFGDGTRLSIL.